One and the same sample provided the 25 T cell receptor beta chains below, sequenced in a study of vaccination effects on CD4 cells after COVID-19. These TCRs are of unknown antigen specificity. Sequencing was performed with immunoSEQ multiplex PCR; in TCRdb, only in-frame clones are kept and a portion is missing. The data hold about 66,000 clones, with less than 80% observed a single time. After expansion with viral peptide pools in the ViraFEST assay, antigen-specific CD4+ T cells were sequenced. Culture proceeded for approximately nine days, and CD4+ T cells were then isolated. The vaccine given was either BNT162b2 or mRNA-1273, in two doses. The source was CD4+ T cells from PBMCs cultured with HCoV-OC43 spike peptides, collected after COVID-19 vaccination. Noted subset: HCoV-OC43 spike overlapping peptide pool stimulation. Receptors were obtained from a human donor who received a COVID-19 vaccine.

The V gene is TRBV7-9, the J gene TRBJ1-1; TRBD1 agrees at 10 bases. V dropped 3 bases and J dropped 2; count of bases not matched to a gene: 6. CDR1 SEHNR and CDR2 FQNEAQ come from the germline V gene (reference sequence). The CDR3 spans 16 residues. The CDR3 DNA is TGTGCCAGCAGCTTGGAGACAGGGGGCCCTAACACTGAAGCTTTCTTT. Its translation: CASSLETGGPNTEAFF.

Here the CDR3 reads CATSEPSAREVGNEQFF. In DNA form, the CDR3 reads TGTGCCACCAGTGAACCAAGCGCCAGGGAGGTCGGCAATGAGCAGTTCTTC. The V gene is TRBV24-1, the J gene TRBJ2-1, with D perhaps TRBD2 (6 bases). The CDR3 has 17 amino acids. The ends were cut back, 4 bases at V and 6 bases at J, with 21 bases in the middle. Germline CDR1 KGHDR, CDR2 SFDVKD.

The rearrangement uses TRBV7-9 and TRBJ2-7; the match to TRBD1 covers 9 bases. This CDR3 has 15 amino acids. Per the germline V gene, CDR1 is SEHNR and CDR2 is FQNEAQ (reference sequence). V shed 5 bases, J shed 1 base, and the junction held 6 bases outside the gene matches. The CDR3 bases are TGTGCCAGCAGCGACCCGGGACAGGGTTCCTACGAGCAGTACGTC. This translates into CASSDPGQGSYEQYV.

This chain connects TRBV18 to TRBJ1-1; 12 nucleotides match TRBD1. Germline V gives CDR1 KGHSH, CDR2 LQKENI. The CDR3 has 13 amino acids. J lost 5 bases, V lost 11 bases, and 6 bases had no gene match. The CDR3 reads CAGTGGGETEAFF. In nucleotides, the CDR3 is TGTGCCGGGACAGGGGGCGGTGAAACTGAAGCTTTCTTT.

The V gene is TRBV3-1 (or the pseudogene TRBV3-2), the J gene TRBJ2-2; 12 nucleotides agree with TRBD2. CDR3 length equals 15 residues. Per germline, CDR1 LGHDT and CDR2 YNNKEL (reference sequence). V gave up 6 bases and J gave up 6 bases; unmatched junction bases: 5. CDR3 DNA sequence: TGTGCCAGCAGTCGGACTAGCGGGGTCCCCGGGGAGCTGTTTTTT. Translating it yields CASSRTSGVPGELFF.

The chain recombines TRBV24-1 with TRBJ1-2; D gene uncertain. Trimming took 2 bases from V and 3 from J, leaving 9 bases between them. The CDR3 has 14 amino acids. Germline V gene sequence: CDR1 KGHDR, CDR2 SFDVKD. CDR3 amino acids: CATSDSQDYYGYTF. In DNA, the CDR3 is TGTGCCACCAGTGATTCTCAGGACTACTATGGCTACACCTTC.

The chain has TRBV5-1 and TRBJ2-2; D gene ambiguous. V was trimmed by 5 bases and J by 5 bases, leaving 4 bases between them. CDR3 size: 11 residues. Germline lookup yields CDR1 SGHRS and CDR2 YFSETQ. Here the CDR3 DNA reads TGCGCCAGCAGGGGGACCGGGGAGCTGTTTTTT. Encoded protein: CASRGTGELFF.

The chain couples TRBV7-9 to TRBJ2-5, with TRBD2 matching 8 bases. Looked up from germline, CDR1 is SEHNR and CDR2 is FQNEAQ (reference sequence). The length of the CDR3 is 14 residues. J gave up 4 bases and V 5 bases, and 6 bases lay outside the gene matches. CDR3 nucleotides: TGTGCCAGCAGCCCCGGGGGGGGGCGAGAGACCCAGTACTTC. It yields the protein CASSPGGGRETQYF. Using reference TRBV7-9 and TRBJ2-5 for the parts outside the CDR3, the full variable domain is DTGVSQNPRHKITKRGQNVTFRCDPISEHNRLYWYRQTLGQGPEFLTYFQNEAQLEKSRLLSDRFSAERPKGSFSTLEIQRTEQGDSAMYLCASSPGGGRETQYFGPGTRLLVL.

A few counts support this clone. The gene calls are TRBV2 and TRBJ1-5; 8 positions match TRBD1. V gave up 4 bases and J gave up 0 bases; unmatched junction bases: 8. Germline V gene lookup returns CDR1 SNHLY and CDR2 FYNNEI. The CDR3 spans 17 residues. CDR3 in DNA: TGTGCCAGCAGTGTCGGACAGGGTCTTAATAGCAATCAGCCCCAGCATTTT. Encoded protein: CASSVGQGLNSNQPQHF.

The chain recombines TRBV11-2 with TRBJ2-5; D gene ambiguous. Germline CDR1 reads SGHAT; CDR2 reads FQNNGV. The CDR3 sequence is 14 residues long. The V end lost 2 bases, the J end lost 5 bases, and 12 bases lay between the germline ends. The chain's CDR3 is CASSLPAARETQYF. CDR3 coding DNA: TGTGCCAGCAGCTTACCGGCGGCCAGGGAGACCCAGTACTTC.

The chain employs TRBV18 and TRBJ2-2; 10 bases align to TRBD1. Germline CDR1 reads KGHSH; CDR2 reads LQKENI. The trim removed 6 bases at V and 6 bases at J, leaving 19 bases unmatched. This CDR3 contains 19 residues. The CDR3 spells CASSRNRDRGRVTAGELFF. The DNA for the CDR3 is TGTGCCAGCTCGCGGAACCGGGACAGGGGACGCGTTACCGCCGGGGAGCTGTTTTTT.

The chain combines TRBV29-1 with TRBJ2-7; 10 bases map to TRBD1. The V gene end was trimmed by 8 bases and the J gene end by 5 bases; junction bases not matched to a gene: 12. This CDR3 is built from 14 residues. CDR1 and CDR2 (germline): SQVTM, ANQGSEA. DNA for the CDR3: TGCAGCTTCCGTACCGGGACAGGGGACCACGAGCAGTACGTC. Translated, it gives CSFRTGTGDHEQYV.

This clone is a singleton in its sample. V and J are TRBV18 and TRBJ1-1, with D possibly TRBD1 on 5 matching bases. Trimming removed 3 bases from V and 2 bases from J, with 10 bases in between. The CDR3 is made up of 14 amino acids. In germline, CDR1 is KGHSH, CDR2 LQKENI. CDR3 loop: CASSPAGSNTEAFF. The CDR3 DNA reads TGTGCCAGCTCACCGGCAGGGTCCAACACTGAAGCTTTCTTT.

This clone was counted a few times. The rearrangement joins TRBV7-2 to TRBJ2-7, with 12 positions matching TRBD2. Germline CDR1 is SGHTA and CDR2 is FQGNSA. The CDR3 is 15 amino acids. The J segment lost 3 bases and the V segment lost 5 bases, leaving 5 bases of the junction unmatched. The CDR3 DNA reads TGTGCCAGCAGCCGTACTAGCGGGGGGCTCTACGAGCAGTACGTC. Residues: CASSRTSGGLYEQYV.

This clone came up a few times. V and J are TRBV7-8 and TRBJ2-1, with 8 bases lining up with TRBD2. Germline lookup yields CDR1 SGHVS and CDR2 FQNEAQ. V lost 4 bases to trimming and J lost 3 bases; unmatched junction nucleotides: 8. This CDR3 contains 16 residues. The CDR3 here is CASSSRAGEIYNEQFF. CDR3 bases: TGTGCCAGCAGCTCCAGAGCGGGGGAGATCTACAATGAGCAGTTCTTC.

This clone has only a few counts. V and J are TRBV4-1 and TRBJ1-1, with a tentative D call TRBD1 (6 bases). There are 15 residues in the CDR3. CDR1 and CDR2 (germline): MGHRA, YSYEKL. The V gene lost 4 bases and the J gene lost 1 base, with 13 bases spanning the gap. The CDR3 sequence: CASSPTTGRNTEAFF. The CDR3 DNA reads TGCGCCAGCAGCCCGACGACAGGACGGAACACTGAAGCTTTCTTT.

V usage is TRBV5-1 and J usage is TRBJ1-2; perhaps TRBD1 as D (5 bases). Germline values: CDR1 SGHRS, CDR2 YFSETQ. Trimming left V 7 bases short and J 5 bases short, with 9 bases between. This CDR3 is 11 amino acids long. The CDR3 region has the DNA TGCGCCAGCTTCGGGGGTTATGGCTACACCTTC. Its translation: CASFGGYGYTF.

V gene TRBV19 combines with J gene TRBJ1-6; a weak D match, TRBD1 (5 bases). Trimming took off 7 bases at V and 4 bases at J, with 11 bases between the two ends. CDR3 length equals 14 residues. Germline V gene data show CDR1 as LNHDA and CDR2 as SQIVND (reference sequence). The DNA for the CDR3 is TGTGCCAGTACCCCCAGGGTTTATAATTCACCCCTCCACTTT. Translating gives CASTPRVYNSPLHF.

The rearrangement joins TRBV6-2 or TRBV6-3 to TRBJ1-1; D may be TRBD1 (5 bases). The germline gives CDR1 MNHEY, CDR2 SVGEGT. The CDR3 has 13 residues. V was trimmed by 2 bases and J by 5 bases, leaving 9 bases between them. The CDR3 coding sequence is TGTGCCAGCAGTTACCTGGACATTACTGAAGCTTTCTTT. Its translation is CASSYLDITEAFF.

J is TRBJ1-1 and V is TRBV12-2. TRBV12-2 is a pseudogene locus. The CDR3 has 14 residues. The CDR3, as DNA: TGTGCAAGTCGCCTAGGATCTTGGGACACTGAAGCTTTCTTT. Translating it yields CASRLGSWDTEAFF.

The rearrangement joins TRBV5-1 to TRBJ2-3; D is possibly TRBD1 (6 bases). This CDR3 region has 15 residues. V shed 4 bases and J shed 0 bases, with 12 bases lying between them. From germline, CDR1 is SGHRS and CDR2 YFSETQ. CDR3 sequence: CASSKDSPSTDTQYF. The DNA for the CDR3 is TGCGCCAGCAGCAAGGACAGCCCTAGCACAGATACGCAGTATTTT. The whole variable domain, filled in from reference TRBV5-1 and TRBJ2-3, reads KAGVTQTPRYLIKTRGQQVTLSCSPISGHRSVSWYQQTPGQGLQFLFEYFSETQRNKGNFPGRFSGRQFSNSRSEMNVSTLELGDSALYLCASSKDSPSTDTQYFGPGTRLTVL.

The rearrangement links TRBV19 to TRBJ2-7, with TRBD1 matching 7 bases. The CDR3 runs to 14 residues. The V and J ends lost 2 bases and 3 bases, in that order; junction bases with no gene match: 4. The germline V gene has CDR1 LNHDA and CDR2 SQIVND (reference sequence). CDR3 sequence (DNA): TGTGCCAGTAGTATAAAGACAGGGTACTACGAGCAGTACGTC. It translates to CASSIKTGYYEQYV.

The rearrangement links TRBV9 to TRBJ1-2; no clear D gene. Deletions cut 5 bases from V and 10 bases from J, with 12 bases between. CDR1 is SGDLS, CDR2 YYNGEE, per germline. This CDR3 comprises 11 residues. The CDR3 DNA is TGTGCCAGCAGGGCTGGGATCACCTACACCTTC. Its protein is CASRAGITYTF.

The chain combines TRBV19 with TRBJ1-1, with 11 nucleotides matching TRBD1. This CDR3 has 16 amino acids. The junction had 8 bases not matched to a gene; V was cut back by 3 bases and J by 5 bases. Germline assignment: CDR1 LNHDA and CDR2 SQIVND (reference sequence). Here the CDR3 reads CASSIRGQGGGTEAFF. The CDR3 DNA sequence: TGTGCCAGTAGTATTAGGGGACAGGGGGGGGGTACTGAAGCTTTCTTT.

The chain couples TRBV10-1 to TRBJ2-7; D tentatively reads TRBD1 or TRBD2 (5 bases each). Trimming took 0 bases from V and 5 from J, leaving 8 bases between them. CDR1 WNHNN and CDR2 SYGVQD come from the germline V gene (reference sequence). The CDR3 has 13 amino acids. In DNA form, the CDR3 reads TGCGCCAGCAGTGAGTCGCGAGGGGACGAGCAGTACGTC. Translation: CASSESRGDEQYV.